Sequencing of this TCR beta chain was carried out in a study of regulatory T cells in long-lasting Graves disease. Sample time point: persistent/refractory GD, antithyroid drugs over 5 years with positive TRAb. PBMC-extracted RNA yielded the TCR library. The collection involved drawing approximately 9 milliliters of peripheral blood into EDTA tubes. Germline CDR1 is SEHNR and CDR2 is FQNEAQ (reference sequence). Trimming took 1 base from V and 2 from J, leaving 8 bases between them. This CDR3 spans 14 amino acids. General study points: Persistent disease preferred TRBV28, TRBJ1-2 and TRBJ2-5; new disease, TRBV20-1 and TRBJ2-1. A reduction in accuracy may have resulted from the small sample size.

This clonotype was seen a handful of times. Its cognate antigen is unknown. Library construction for TCR beta used iRepertoire HTBI primers and Arm-PCR of CDR3 regions. TCRdb itself ran the multiplex PCR reads through MiXCR, one entry per CDR3 protein. In the table there are about 470,000 distinct CDR3 sequences, 20% to 25% of which are singletons. The TCR was taken from a female donor with Graves disease. The V gene is TRBV7-9, the J gene TRBJ2-5; a weak D match, TRBD1 (6 bases). The sample was peripheral blood mononuclear cells (PBMCs), taken when the disease was refractory, from a patient treated with antithyroid drugs. CDR3 sequence: CASSLEGEQETQYF. As DNA, the CDR3 is TGTGCCAGCAGCTTAGAGGGGGAGCAAGAGACCCAGTACTTC. Filled out from reference TRBV7-9 and TRBJ2-5, the complete variable domain reads DTGVSQNPRHKITKRGQNVTFRCDPISEHNRLYWYRQTLGQGPEFLTYFQNEAQLEKSRLLSDRFSAERPKGSFSTLEIQRTEQGDSAMYLCASSLEGEQETQYFGPGTRLLVL.